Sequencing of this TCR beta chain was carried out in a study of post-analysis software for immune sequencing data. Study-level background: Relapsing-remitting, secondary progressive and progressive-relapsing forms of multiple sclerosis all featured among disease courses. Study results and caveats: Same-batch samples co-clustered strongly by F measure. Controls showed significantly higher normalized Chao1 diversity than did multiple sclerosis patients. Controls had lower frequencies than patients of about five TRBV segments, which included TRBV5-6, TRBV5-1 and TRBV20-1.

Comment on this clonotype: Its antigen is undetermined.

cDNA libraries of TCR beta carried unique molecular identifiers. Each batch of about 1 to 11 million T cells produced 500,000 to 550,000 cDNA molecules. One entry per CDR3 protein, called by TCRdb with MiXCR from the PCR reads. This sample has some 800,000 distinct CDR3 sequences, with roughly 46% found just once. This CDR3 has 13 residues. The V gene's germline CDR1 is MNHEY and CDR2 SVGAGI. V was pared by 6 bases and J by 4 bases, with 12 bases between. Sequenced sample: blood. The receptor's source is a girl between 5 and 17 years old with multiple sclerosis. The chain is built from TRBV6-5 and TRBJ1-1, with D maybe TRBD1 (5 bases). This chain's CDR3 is CASRDRGVTEAFF. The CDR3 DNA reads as TGTGCCAGCAGGGACCGAGGGGTCACTGAAGCTTTCTTT.